The entry below gives a single TCR beta chain sequence along with its context. The antigen remains undetermined. The missing conserved phenylalanine or tryptophan at the end of this CDR3 makes a read error likely. This sample stems from a study of Graves' ophthalmopathy and Graves' hyperthyroidism. Only newly diagnosed hyperthyroidism patients aged 18 to 65, with under 2 months' duration, were enrolled. Looked up from germline, CDR1 is MNHEY and CDR2 is SVGAGI. This CDR3 comprises 12 residues. J was trimmed by 11 bases and V by 2 bases; bases with no gene match: 5. The TCR beta CDR3 regions underwent amplification from RNA transcripts. HTBI primers were used in a first-round RT-PCR, which preceded a second-round multiplex PCR. Via MiXCR, TCRdb re-called the multiplex PCR reads, giving one row per CDR3 protein. This repertoire shows about 620,000 distinct CDR3 sequences, around a fifth found once; its top ten account for approximately 6.9%.

Study-level points and caveats: Detected in blood as well were most expanded thyroid clonotypes with frequency above 0.001.

This clonotype was obtained from a woman aged 18-30 years with stable Graves' hyperthyroidism. Some clones in this sample may be carry-over from other donors' samples. The rearrangement joins TRBV6-5 to TRBJ1-1, with 7 bases aligning to TRBD1. Sequencing was carried out using peripheral blood. The DNA of the CDR3 is TGTGCCAGCAGTTACCGACAGGGTTCGGCTTTCGTT. Translation: CASSYRQGSAFV.